This T cell receptor beta chain was documented in a study of blood T cell repertoires in COVID-19. Study summary: COVID-19 samples, acute and convalescent, were from the United States, Italy and Spain. T cells, B-cell-depleted T cells, or PBMCs provided the cDNA or gDNA that served as material.

The count of this clone is one. The CDR3 runs to 14 residues. V lost 3 bases to trimming and J lost 5 bases, with 13 bases between them. Germline lookup yields CDR1 SGHAT and CDR2 FQDESV (reference sequence). As originally analysed: Cell counts per sample came from amplifying reference gene primers. Sequencing used immunoSEQ multiplex PCR; TCRdb keeps in-frame clones, though not all of them. V and J calls and clone size are copied from that table; D and trimming were computed from the DNA. This repertoire shows 150,000 or so clones, around 84% found once; its top ten account for 5.5% to 8%. The receptor comes from a woman aged 45-60 years in a cohort sampled during active or convalescent COVID-19. Sample: peripheral blood. The chain is built from TRBV11-1 and TRBJ2-5; the D gene is possibly TRBD1 (6 bases). The CDR3 DNA sequence: TGTGCCAGCAGCTTCGGGACACTGGTGGAGACCCAGTACTTC. This codes for CASSFGTLVETQYF. The complete variable domain, with remaining parts taken from reference TRBV11-1 and TRBJ2-5, reads EAEVAQSPRYKITEKSQAVAFWCDPISGHATLYWYRQILGQGPELLVQFQDESVVDDSQLPKDRFSAERLKGVDSTLKIQPAELGDSAMYLCASSFGTLVETQYFGPGTRLLVL.